A selection of T cell receptor beta chains follows, all from one sample in a study of blood T cell repertoires in COVID-19. Assay: immunoSEQ multiplex PCR; the TCRdb copy retains only in-frame clones and omits some. The sample records tens of thousands of clones, roughly 80% being singletons. The sample consisted of peripheral blood. The receptors derive from a man aged 50-60 years with COVID-19, enrolled during active disease. The CDR3 runs from the conserved cysteine through the conserved F or W. Fields, in order: D gene, clone size, V gene, J gene, CDR3 DNA, CDR3 protein. The D gene is left open where the match is weak. Not all rows give a size; the values are once, few, many and, for expanded clones, a class.

D gene: .
clone size: .
V gene: TRBV4-3
J gene: TRBJ2-1
CDR3 DNA: TGCGCCAGCAGCGTAACCCGGGACTTCTCGCCTTACAATGAGCAGTTCTTC
CDR3 protein: CASSVTRDFSPYNEQFF

D gene: .
clone size: .
V gene: TRBV24-1
J gene: TRBJ1-5
CDR3 DNA: TGTGTCAACCCTTGGGGGGGCTGGGGTAACAGCAATCAGCCCCAGCATTTT
CDR3 protein: CVNPWGGWGNSNQPQHF

D gene: .
clone size: large
V gene: TRBV7-2
J gene: TRBJ1-3
CDR3 DNA: TGTGCCAGCAGCTTATATTCGAGGGCTGAGGGAAACACCATATATTTT
CDR3 protein: CASSLYSRAEGNTIYF

D gene: .
clone size: .
V gene: TRBV5-4
J gene: TRBJ2-5
CDR3 DNA: TGTGCCAGCAGCTTACCGACAGAACAAGAGACCCAGTACTTC
CDR3 protein: CASSLPTEQETQYF

D gene: .
clone size: .
V gene: TRBV9
J gene: TRBJ1-4
CDR3 DNA: TGTGCCAGCAGCGTGTACCAGGAGGCTGAAAAACTGTTTTTT
CDR3 protein: CASSVYQEAEKLFF

D gene: TRBD1
clone size: .
V gene: TRBV4-2
J gene: TRBJ2-1
CDR3 DNA: TGTGCCAGCAGCCAAGGGACAGGGGACTACAATGAGCAGTTCTTC
CDR3 protein: CASSQGTGDYNEQFF

D gene: TRBD2
clone size: .
V gene: TRBV12-3/TRBV12-4
J gene: TRBJ2-3
CDR3 DNA: TGTGCCAGCAGTTCTAGCGGGGCAGATACGCAGTATTTT
CDR3 protein: CASSSSGADTQYF

D gene: .
clone size: few
V gene: TRBV5-1
J gene: TRBJ1-2
CDR3 DNA: TGCGCCAGCAGCTTGGCGGGTGACTATGGCTACACCTTC
CDR3 protein: CASSLAGDYGYTF

D gene: TRBD1
clone size: .
V gene: TRBV30
J gene: TRBJ2-1
CDR3 DNA: TGTGCCTGGACCCCCGGGACAGGACTCTACAATGAGCAGTTCTTC
CDR3 protein: CAWTPGTGLYNEQFF

D gene: .
clone size: once
V gene: TRBV18
J gene: TRBJ1-1
CDR3 DNA: TGTGCCAGCTCACCAACTGCGAACACTGAAGCTTTCTTT
CDR3 protein: CASSPTANTEAFF

D gene: .
clone size: .
V gene: TRBV4-3
J gene: TRBJ1-3
CDR3 DNA: TGCGCCAGCAGCCAAGATAGGCAGGGCTTCTCTGGAAACACCATATATTTT
CDR3 protein: CASSQDRQGFSGNTIYF

D gene: .
clone size: .
V gene: TRBV6-2/TRBV6-3
J gene: TRBJ1-1
CDR3 DNA: TGTGCCAGCAGTAGACAGAACACTGAAGCTTTCTTT
CDR3 protein: CASSRQNTEAFF

D gene: TRBD1
clone size: .
V gene: TRBV27
J gene: TRBJ1-1
CDR3 DNA: TGTGCCAGCAGTTTCTACCCACAGGGGATAGCCGCTGAAGCTTTCTTT
CDR3 protein: CASSFYPQGIAAEAFF

D gene: .
clone size: once
V gene: TRBV5-1
J gene: TRBJ1-4
CDR3 DNA: TGCGCCAGCACCACAGAAGCAACTAATGAAAAACTGTTTTTT
CDR3 protein: CASTTEATNEKLFF

D gene: .
clone size: once
V gene: TRBV6-2/TRBV6-3
J gene: TRBJ1-2
CDR3 DNA: TGTGCCAGCAGTTCGCGATCGACGTCTCAGGTTAACTATGGCTACACCTTC
CDR3 protein: CASSSRSTSQVNYGYTF

D gene: .
clone size: .
V gene: TRBV12-3/TRBV12-4
J gene: TRBJ2-7
CDR3 DNA: TGTGCCAGCAGTCCTTTCTCCTACGAGCAGTACTTC
CDR3 protein: CASSPFSYEQYF

D gene: TRBD2
clone size: .
V gene: TRBV7-3
J gene: TRBJ2-2
CDR3 DNA: TGTGCCAGCAGCTTAAACGGTGGGGGGGACACCGGGGAGCTGTTTTTT
CDR3 protein: CASSLNGGGDTGELFF

D gene: TRBD1
clone size: .
V gene: TRBV19
J gene: TRBJ2-1
CDR3 DNA: TGTGCCAGTAGTCTGGGGGACAGTACACCTGAGCAGTTCTTC
CDR3 protein: CASSLGDSTPEQFF

D gene: TRBD1
clone size: .
V gene: TRBV3-1/TRBV3-2
J gene: TRBJ1-2
CDR3 DNA: TGTGCCAGCAGCCAAGGGCAGACAGGGGGCGCGTATGGCTACACCTTC
CDR3 protein: CASSQGQTGGAYGYTF

D gene: TRBD1
clone size: .
V gene: TRBV5-4
J gene: TRBJ1-1
CDR3 DNA: TGTGCCAGCAGCGCGGGACAGGGAATGGGCACTGAAGCTTTCTTT
CDR3 protein: CASSAGQGMGTEAFF

D gene: .
clone size: .
V gene: TRBV30
J gene: TRBJ2-1
CDR3 DNA: TGTGCCTGGAGTGGACAGGCTGAACGATTACAGTTCTTC
CDR3 protein: CAWSGQAERLQFF

D gene: .
clone size: few
V gene: TRBV9
J gene: TRBJ1-3
CDR3 DNA: TGTGCCAGCAGCCCCCGGGGATCTATCTCTGGAAACACCATATATTTT
CDR3 protein: CASSPRGSISGNTIYF

D gene: TRBD2
clone size: .
V gene: TRBV7-3
J gene: TRBJ2-1
CDR3 DNA: TGTGCCAGCAGCTTCGCGGGGGGCGGCTCCTACAATGAGCAGTTCTTC
CDR3 protein: CASSFAGGGSYNEQFF

D gene: .
clone size: .
V gene: TRBV12-5
J gene: TRBJ1-2
CDR3 DNA: TGTGCTAGTGGTAACAGGGAGGGCTACACCTTC
CDR3 protein: CASGNREGYTF

D gene: TRBD2
clone size: few
V gene: TRBV19
J gene: TRBJ2-3
CDR3 DNA: TGTGCCAGTAGTATAGATCTCCGACTAGCGGGGGGGATAGCAGGGGCAGATACGCAGTATTTT
CDR3 protein: CASSIDLRLAGGIAGADTQYF

D gene: .
clone size: .
V gene: TRBV19
J gene: TRBJ1-5
CDR3 DNA: TGTGCCAGTAGTACATCGGTGAGTCAGCCCCAGCATTTT
CDR3 protein: CASSTSVSQPQHF

D gene: TRBD1
clone size: once
V gene: TRBV4-1
J gene: TRBJ1-2
CDR3 DNA: TGCGCCAGCAGCCGCGGACAGGGGGCGGTTGGCTACACCTTC
CDR3 protein: CASSRGQGAVGYTF

D gene: .
clone size: once
V gene: TRBV5-1
J gene: TRBJ2-2
CDR3 DNA: TGCGCCAGCAGCTTGATGACAAACACCGGGGAGCTGTTTTTT
CDR3 protein: CASSLMTNTGELFF

D gene: TRBD1
clone size: few
V gene: TRBV2
J gene: TRBJ1-5
CDR3 DNA: TGTGCCAGCAGTGTCCGACAGGGGGGCAATCAGCCCCAGCATTTT
CDR3 protein: CASSVRQGGNQPQHF

D gene: TRBD2
clone size: .
V gene: TRBV7-3
J gene: TRBJ2-2
CDR3 DNA: TGTGCCATAGGAGCGGGACGGAGCGGACACGGGGAGCTGTTTTTT
CDR3 protein: CAIGAGRSGHGELFF

D gene: .
clone size: .
V gene: TRBV10-1
J gene: TRBJ1-5
CDR3 DNA: TGCGCCATCCTCGCCCATTTCGGGCAGCCCCAGCATTTT
CDR3 protein: CAILAHFGQPQHF

D gene: .
clone size: once
V gene: TRBV6-5
J gene: TRBJ1-4
CDR3 DNA: TGTGCCACTACGGGACTGAATAATGAAAAACTGTTTTTT
CDR3 protein: CATTGLNNEKLFF

D gene: TRBD1
clone size: .
V gene: TRBV27
J gene: TRBJ1-6
CDR3 DNA: TGTGCCGGGCTACCGCAGACAGGGAACGGTTCACCCCTCCACTTT
CDR3 protein: CAGLPQTGNGSPLHF

D gene: .
clone size: once
V gene: TRBV20-1
J gene: TRBJ2-7
CDR3 DNA: TGCAGTGCTAGTCCCTTAGAACCCATCTCCTACGAGCAGTACTTC
CDR3 protein: CSASPLEPISYEQYF

D gene: .
clone size: .
V gene: TRBV13
J gene: TRBJ1-2
CDR3 DNA: TGTGCCAGCAGCTTAGAGGGGGCTAACTATGGCTACACCTTC
CDR3 protein: CASSLEGANYGYTF

D gene: TRBD1
clone size: .
V gene: TRBV5-6
J gene: TRBJ1-2
CDR3 DNA: TGTGCCAGCAGCCCCTGGGGGACAGGGAGAACTGGCTACACCTTC
CDR3 protein: CASSPWGTGRTGYTF

D gene: .
clone size: .
V gene: TRBV3-1/TRBV3-2
J gene: TRBJ1-3
CDR3 DNA: TGTGCCAGCAGCCTGAGGGGGAACACCATATATTTT
CDR3 protein: CASSLRGNTIYF

D gene: .
clone size: .
V gene: TRBV24-1
J gene: TRBJ2-1
CDR3 DNA: TGTGCCACCAGTGATTCTACAATCGAGAGGGATGAGCAGTTCTTC
CDR3 protein: CATSDSTIERDEQFF

D gene: TRBD1
clone size: once
V gene: TRBV9
J gene: TRBJ2-2
CDR3 DNA: TGTGCCAGCAGCGTTGCGGGACAGGGTCTCGGGGAGCTGTTTTTT
CDR3 protein: CASSVAGQGLGELFF

D gene: .
clone size: .
V gene: TRBV5-1
J gene: TRBJ2-5
CDR3 DNA: TGCGCCAGCAGTCGCGGGGATCAGTTGGGAGAGACCCAGTACTTC
CDR3 protein: CASSRGDQLGETQYF

D gene: .
clone size: once
V gene: TRBV9
J gene: TRBJ2-3
CDR3 DNA: TGTGCCAGCAGCGTAGTTCCGGGTCAAGATACGCAGTATTTT
CDR3 protein: CASSVVPGQDTQYF

D gene: TRBD1
clone size: few
V gene: TRBV15
J gene: TRBJ1-4
CDR3 DNA: TGTGCCACCAGCGACGGGACAGGAGCTAATGAAAAACTGTTTTTT
CDR3 protein: CATSDGTGANEKLFF